This T cell receptor beta chain was sequenced for a study of T cell repertoires in cytomegalovirus infection. This clonotype came up a few times. Its antigen is undetermined. TCRdb re-analysed the reads in MiXCR, keeping a single row per CDR3 protein. The data hold approximately 730,000 distinct CDR3 sequences, with about 29% observed a single time. Overall study findings and caveats: CMV-specific TCR beta clonotypes restricted by HLA-C were the ones dominating the ex vivo response.

The source material was cultured CD8+ T cells from PBMCs, sampled from culture after CMV antigen stimulation. This TCR was recovered from a human donor in good health (CMV status not recorded). Some clones in this sample may be carry-over from other donors' samples.

Written as DNA, the CDR3 is TGTGCCAGCAGTTTCGGGAGCAGGGGGAATTACGAGCAGTACTTC. It specifies CASSFGSRGNYEQYF. The rearrangement uses TRBV12-3 or TRBV12-4 and TRBJ2-7; the D gene is possibly TRBD1 (7 bases). This CDR3 is 15 amino acids long. V was shortened by 3 bases and J by 4 bases, with 16 bases between the two germline ends.